This T cell receptor beta chain was captured by sequencing in a study of CD8+CD57+ T cells in acquired aplastic anemia (dated by TCRdb to about 2018). For the study in its entirety: A mean of approximately 3 ug of DNA, ranging from roughly 0.2 to 27.4 ug, was extracted from sorted CD4+ and CD8+ cells. An average of around 10 million reads for CD4+ cells and 11.0 million reads for CD8+ cells was obtained from healthy donor samples. Overall study results and their limits: Between patients and healthy controls, no significant difference in CD8+ Simpson's diversity was found (P=0.060). Although some 28 CD8+ CDR3 sequences were shared by patients and controls, these sequences appeared highly expressed in patients and within the immunodominant clones of patients.

V trim: 3 bases; J trim: 7 bases; unmatched bases: 6. The CDR3 covers 15 residues, taking in both the cysteine and the phenylalanine. Just the 45-base CDR3 DNA is kept, in frame starting at base 1. CDR1 and CDR2, per the germline V gene, are MNHEY and SVGAGI. At least ten counts were recorded for this clonotype. The antigen it recognizes is unknown. Base qualities are not recorded, but no much larger clone differs from it by a single base. Genomic DNA was used as template for profiling of TCR beta VDJ combinations and CDR3 sequences. TCR repertoire sequencing was run on an Illumina HiSeq 2000. The original methods were these. Repertoires were assessed using TRBV/TRBJ rearrangement plots, CDR3 size and DJ length profiles, and Simpson's diversity index. Whichever DNA sequence was most abundant in the deep sequencing data was defined as the immunodominant clone. CDR3 amino acid sequences were checked for sharing between subjects and were compared against published repertoires and the VDJdb database. Using fastp trimming at Q25 and MiXCR clonotype assembly, TCRdb reanalyzed the public sequencing data and kept in-frame beta chains. Each record represents a unique CDR3 protein, reported with the most common genes and DNA among its rows. TCRdb's processing, not the study's, gives the V and J calls here. This sample has approximately 160,000 distinct CDR3 sequences in its table, and around 45% of those were observed once. Of the sample, 0.8% to 1.1% falls within the top ten clones.

TCR repertoires of sorted CD4+ and CD8+ blood T cells from severe aplastic anemia patients and healthy subjects were deep-sequenced in the study. Ficoll-Paque density gradient centrifugation was used to isolate peripheral blood mononuclear cells. CD4+ and CD8+ T cells were sorted by FACS or magnetic beads before DNA extraction. Rearrangement joined TRBV6-5 to TRBJ1-6, with TRBD1 identical over 7 junction bases. The sample consisted of sorted CD4+, CD8+, or CD8+CD57+ T cells (not recorded which) from PBMCs. The sequence was obtained from a human donor in good health. The CDR3 is CASSYVTGKNSPLHF. In nucleotide form, the sequence is TGTGCCAGCAGTTATGTGACAGGGAAGAATTCACCCCTCCACTTT.